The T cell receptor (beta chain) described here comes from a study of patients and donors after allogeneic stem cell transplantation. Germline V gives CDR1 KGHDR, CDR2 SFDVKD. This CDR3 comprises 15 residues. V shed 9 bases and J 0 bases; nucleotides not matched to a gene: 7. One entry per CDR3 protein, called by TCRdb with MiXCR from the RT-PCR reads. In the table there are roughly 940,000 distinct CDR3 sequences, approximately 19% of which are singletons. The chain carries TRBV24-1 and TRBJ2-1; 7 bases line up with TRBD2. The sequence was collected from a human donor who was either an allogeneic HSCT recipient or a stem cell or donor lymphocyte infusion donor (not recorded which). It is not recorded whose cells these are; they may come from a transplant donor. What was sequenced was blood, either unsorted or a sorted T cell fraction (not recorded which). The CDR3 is CATQGRTSSYNEQFF. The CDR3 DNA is TGTGCCACCCAAGGACGGACTAGCTCCTACAATGAGCAGTTCTTC.